One and the same sample provided the 10 T cell receptor beta chains below, sequenced in a study of prognosis after radiotherapy for stage I lung cancer. Starting from genomic DNA, TCR beta CDR3 was amplified through two-round multiplex PCR. Primers specific to each TRBV and TRBJ gene were used in first-round PCR. TCRdb redid the calling of the multiplex PCR reads with MiXCR, one entry per CDR3 protein. Of several thousand distinct CDR3 sequences listed, roughly two thirds are singletons. The sample was PBMCs, taken before or after stereotactic body radiation therapy (not recorded which). These receptors all come from a donor at least 50 years old with non-small cell lung cancer.

The chain is built from TRBV20-1 and TRBJ1-3, with no clear D. Germline V CDR1 and CDR2: DFQATT, SNEGSKA (reference sequence). The V and J ends lost 0 bases and 0 bases respectively, with 9 bases between them. CDR3 length equals 15 residues. This chain's CDR3 is CSARDRISSGNTIYF. The CDR3 DNA sequence: TGCAGTGCTAGAGACAGAATTAGCTCTGGAAACACCATATATTTT.

As concerns this clonotype: Only one base separates this from a far larger clonotype, so it likely reflects a read error. The V gene is TRBV5-1, the J gene TRBJ2-7; the match to TRBD2 covers 7 bases. The assigned J gene may be wrong: the sequence end matches TRBJ2-1 better. This CDR3 comprises 16 residues. Germline V CDR1 and CDR2: SGHRS, YFSETQ. The chain's CDR3 is CASILAPGRAQGEQFF. The CDR3 DNA sequence: TGCGCCAGCATCTTGGCCCCGGGGAGGGCCCAGGGTGAGCAGTTCTTC.

The chain links TRBV9 to TRBJ2-1, with 9 nucleotides matching TRBD2. Germline CDR1 SGDLS, CDR2 YYNGEE. V was pared by 0 bases and J by 6 bases, with 4 bases of the junction left unmatched. The CDR3 runs to 15 residues. DNA of the CDR3: TGTGCCAGCAGCGTAGCTAGCGGGGAGGCCAATGAGCAGTTCTTC. This sequence encodes CASSVASGEANEQFF.

This clonotype was detected many times. The chain links TRBV11-2 to TRBJ2-2; 7 nucleotides line up with TRBD2. Germline CDR1 and CDR2: SGHAT and FQNNGV. The CDR3 spans 16 residues. The junction had 9 bases not matched to a gene; V was cut back by 3 bases and J by 5 bases. The CDR3 loop is CASSFSTWGGTGELFF. Here the CDR3 DNA reads TGTGCCAGCAGCTTCAGTACCTGGGGAGGGACCGGGGAGCTGTTTTTT.

This clonotype showed up many times. V usage is TRBV29-1 and J usage is TRBJ2-5; D is ambiguous. This CDR3 contains 13 residues. CDR1 SQVTM and CDR2 ANQGSEA come from the germline V gene. Trimming cost V 4 bases and J 5 bases, with 14 bases left between them. CDR3 sequence reads: CSVAAPISETQYF. The CDR3 bases are TGCAGCGTTGCGGCCCCAATAAGTGAGACCCAGTACTTC. The full variable domain, in which reference TRBV29-1 and TRBJ2-5 provide the parts outside the CDR3, is SAVISQKPSRDICQRGTSLTIQCQVDSQVTMMFWYRQQPGQSLTLIATANQGSEATYESGFVIDKFPISRPNLTFSTLTVSNMSPEDSSIYLCSVAAPISETQYFGPGTRLLVL.

Worth noting for this clonotype: Since a far larger clone is one base different, this is likely a read error. This sequence joins TRBV11-2 and TRBJ1-2, with D hard to call. CDR3 size: 11 residues. Germline CDR1 and CDR2: SGHAT and FQNNGV. Trimming stripped 7 bases from V and 7 bases from J, with 10 bases between. CDR3 sequence (DNA): TGTGCCAGCATCTTGCAAGTTGGCTACACCTTC. This encodes CASILQVGYTF.

The chain carries TRBV10-3 and TRBJ2-7; maybe TRBD2 (6 bases). V was cut by 4 bases and J by 3 bases, with 19 bases left in between. The V gene's germline CDR1 is ENHRY and CDR2 SYGVKD. CDR3 length: 16 amino acids. Written as DNA, the CDR3 is TGTGCCATCAGTGTAGACTCTAGCGAGAGATTCTACGAGCAGTACTTC. This codes for CAISVDSSERFYEQYF.

The chain employs TRBV2 and TRBJ2-3, with TRBD2 matching 11 bases. Germline trimming cut 2 bases from V and 2 bases from J; bases unmatched to any gene: 3. This CDR3 spans 16 amino acids. Germline V gene data show CDR1 as SNHLY and CDR2 as FYNNEI. The CDR3 sequence is CASSELAGGSTDTQYF. The DNA of the CDR3 is TGTGCCAGCAGTGAACTAGCGGGGGGCTCCACAGATACGCAGTATTTT.

This clonotype is medium-sized. The chain is built from TRBV28 and TRBJ1-5; 9 bases map to TRBD1. The trim removed 1 base at V and 6 bases at J, leaving 10 bases unmatched. The CDR3 runs 17 residues. The germline V gene has CDR1 MDHEN and CDR2 SYDVKM. The CDR3 nucleotides read TGTGCCAGCAGTTTATTCTCGGACAGGGGTTTGGGTCAGCCCCAGCATTTT. It codes for CASSLFSDRGLGQPQHF.

This clonotype is classed as medium-sized. The chain carries TRBV19 and TRBJ1-5, with D maybe TRBD1 (5 bases). V was cut by 3 bases and J by 6 bases, with 9 bases left in between. Germline V gene sequence: CDR1 LNHDA, CDR2 SQIVND (reference sequence). This CDR3 comprises 13 residues. Here the CDR3 DNA reads TGTGCCAGTAGTATCTGGCAGGGTCAGCCCCAGCATTTT. The encoded protein is CASSIWQGQPQHF.